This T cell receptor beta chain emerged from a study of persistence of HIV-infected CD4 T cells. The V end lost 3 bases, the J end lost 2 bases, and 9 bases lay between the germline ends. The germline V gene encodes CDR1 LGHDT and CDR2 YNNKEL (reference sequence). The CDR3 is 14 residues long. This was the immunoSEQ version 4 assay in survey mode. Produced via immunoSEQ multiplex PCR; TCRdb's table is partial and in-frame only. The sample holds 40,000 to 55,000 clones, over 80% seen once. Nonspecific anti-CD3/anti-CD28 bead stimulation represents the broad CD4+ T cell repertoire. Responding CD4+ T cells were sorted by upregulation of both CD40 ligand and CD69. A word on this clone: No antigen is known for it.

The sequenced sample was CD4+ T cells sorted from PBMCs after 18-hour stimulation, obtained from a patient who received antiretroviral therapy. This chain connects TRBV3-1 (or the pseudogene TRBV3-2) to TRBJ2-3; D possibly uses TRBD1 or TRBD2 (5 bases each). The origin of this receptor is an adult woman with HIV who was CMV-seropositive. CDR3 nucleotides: TGTGCCAGCAGCCAGGGACGGTACACAGATACGCAGTATTTT. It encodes CASSQGRYTDTQYF.